Shown below are 10 T cell receptor beta chains from a single sample sequenced in a study of regulatory T cells in long-lasting Graves disease. The authors built TCR beta libraries using iRepertoire HTBI primers and Arm-PCR of CDR3 regions. TCRdb called the multiplex PCR reads again in MiXCR, with one record for every CDR3 protein. The sample holds about 460,000 distinct CDR3 sequences, 22% seen once. The time point is: persistent/refractory GD, antithyroid drugs over 5 years with positive TRAb. From PBMCs, RNA was extracted and then used to make the TCR library. The sequencing here drew on peripheral blood mononuclear cells (PBMCs), taken when the disease was refractory, from a patient treated with antithyroid drugs. Receptors were obtained from a female donor with Graves disease.

To note about this clonotype: This may come from a read error, since a much larger clone is one base off. J is TRBJ2-5 and V is TRBV7-2, with no clear D. The V gene's germline CDR1 is SGHTA and CDR2 FQGNSA. The CDR3 has 11 residues. The V end lost 2 bases, the J end lost 9 bases, and 7 bases lay between the germline ends. The CDR3 spells CASSLHESQYF. Here the CDR3 DNA reads TGTGCCAGCAGCTTACACGAGTCCCAGTACTTC.

This clonotype was seen repeatedly, ten times or more. The chain carries TRBV6-2 or TRBV6-3 and TRBJ1-2; TRBD1 agrees at 7 bases. Germline values: CDR1 MNHEY, CDR2 SVGEGT. V was pared by 4 bases and J by 0 bases, with 11 bases of the junction left unmatched. The CDR3 extends over 17 amino acids. CDR3 sequence reads: CASSSYRGEIPNYGYTF. CDR3 sequence (DNA): TGTGCCAGCAGTTCCTACAGGGGAGAGATCCCTAACTATGGCTACACCTTC.

This clonotype has a handful of counts. The chain employs TRBV30 and TRBJ1-2; a weak D match, TRBD1 (6 bases). This CDR3 is 15 amino acids long. The V and J ends lost 2 bases and 3 bases respectively, with 16 bases between them. CDR1 and CDR2 (germline): GTSNPN, SVGIG (reference sequence). CDR3 residues: CAWSPWDNSYYGYTF. For the CDR3, the DNA is TGTGCCTGGAGTCCTTGGGACAACTCATACTATGGCTACACCTTC. Supplemented by reference TRBV30 and TRBJ1-2, the full variable domain reads SQTIHQWPATLVQPVGSPLSLECTVEGTSNPNLYWYRQAAGRGLQLLFYSVGIGQISSEVPQNLSASRPQDRQFILSSKKLLLSDSGFYLCAWSPWDNSYYGYTFGSGTRLTVV.

The genes are TRBV12-3 or TRBV12-4 and TRBJ2-3; D is perhaps TRBD1 (6 bases). The germline V and J ends were trimmed by 6 bases and 1 base, with 14 bases remaining between them. CDR3 length: 15 amino acids. The CDR3 here is CASSRSRGRTDTQYF. CDR3 DNA: TGTGCCAGCAGCCGCAGCAGGGGACGCACAGATACGCAGTATTTT.

This chain connects TRBV6-9 to TRBJ2-1; TRBD2 agrees at 10 bases. V dropped 3 bases and J dropped 9; count of bases not matched to a gene: 11. This CDR3 spans 16 amino acids. CDR1 MNHGY and CDR2 SVAAGI come from the germline V gene. Written as DNA, the CDR3 is TGTGCCAGCAGTTACGAGGGCAGCGGGGGGGAAGGTGAGCAGTTCTTC. Protein: CASSYEGSGGEGEQFF.

Many counts were recorded for this clonotype. V usage is TRBV12-3 or TRBV12-4 and J usage is TRBJ2-5; D gene uncertain. The germline V and J ends were trimmed by 4 bases and 3 bases, with 12 bases remaining between them. The CDR3 covers 14 residues. For the CDR3, the DNA is TGTGCCAGCAGTTCGGCCATCCAAGAAGAGACCCAGTACTTC. Translation gives CASSSAIQEETQYF.

This clonotype occurred a few times. The rearrangement joins TRBV9 to TRBJ1-2; D remains unclear. From germline, CDR1 is SGDLS and CDR2 YYNGEE. The CDR3 covers 15 residues. The V end lost 0 bases, the J end lost 7 bases, and 16 bases lay between the germline ends. The CDR3 region has the DNA TGTGCCAGCAGCGTAGAATACGGTGGTCGTGGTGGCTACACCTTC. This gives the protein CASSVEYGGRGGYTF.

This clonotype was recorded at least ten times. V is TRBV7-2 and J is TRBJ2-7, with D possibly being TRBD2 (6 bases). Trimming removed 3 bases from V and 5 bases from J, with 11 bases in between. This CDR3 spans 13 amino acids. Germline loops: CDR1 SGHTA, CDR2 FQGNSA. CDR3 in amino acids: CASSLAGLDEQYF. The CDR3, as DNA: TGTGCCAGCAGCTTGGCGGGGCTTGACGAGCAGTACTTC.

Turning to this clonotype: The junction does not match germline at one end; this may be a read error. The chain employs TRBV7-2 and TRBJ1-3; D not resolved. Germline V lookup: CDR1 SGHTA, CDR2 FQGNSA. This CDR3 is 15 amino acids long. The CDR3 DNA is TGTGCCAGCAGCTTAACGAGGGCCTCTGGAAACACCGTATATTTT. It encodes CASSLTRASGNTVYF.

At least ten counts were recorded for this clonotype. V is TRBV2 and J is TRBJ1-6, with D hard to call. V lost 3 bases and J lost 9, with 15 bases in between. The CDR3 totals 15 residues. The V gene's germline CDR1 is SNHLY and CDR2 FYNNEI. CDR3 region: CASSERTVAFSPLHF. The CDR3 coding sequence is TGTGCCAGCAGTGAGCGGACGGTTGCCTTTTCACCCCTCCACTTT.